These T cell receptor beta chains were read from a single sample in a study of T cells after yellow fever vaccination. TCRdb called the 5' RACE reads again in MiXCR, with one record for every CDR3 protein. The repertoire holds about 370,000 distinct CDR3 sequences, with around a tenth as singletons. Here the sequenced sample was PBMCs, taken on the day of the first yellow fever vaccination. These receptors were obtained from a man between 18 and 29 years old who received the YFV17D yellow fever vaccine. The CDR3 runs from the conserved cysteine through the conserved F or W. Expanded clones are given a class, and other clones once, few, many or no size at all.

size: NA
J: TRBJ2-4
V: TRBV18
CDR3: CASSPTAASILAKNIQYF

size: NA
J: TRBJ1-2
V: TRBV20-1
CDR3: CSARGRDSNYGYTF

size: few
J: TRBJ1-1
V: TRBV2
CDR3: CASSGGTGPTEAFF

size: few
J: TRBJ2-3
V: TRBV7-2
CDR3: CASSLRQGEDTQYF

size: few
J: TRBJ1-2
V: TRBV7-2
CDR3: CASSPGKVNYGYTF

size: once
J: TRBJ2-6
V: TRBV7-2
CDR3: CASSLGGVKSGANVLTF

size: NA
J: TRBJ2-3
V: TRBV12-3/TRBV12-4
CDR3: CASSLAGQHTDTQYF

size: few
J: TRBJ2-3
V: TRBV20-1
CDR3: CSARDYGGRADTQYF

size: NA
J: TRBJ2-3
V: TRBV20-1
CDR3: CSARDQGGGTDTQYF

size: NA
J: TRBJ2-5
V: TRBV6-5
CDR3: CASSSPGLAMETQYF

size: NA
J: TRBJ2-1
V: TRBV11-2
CDR3: CASNRRGYNEQFF

size: many
J: TRBJ2-1
V: TRBV4-3
CDR3: CASSPHGGSRGGRVEQFF

size: many
J: TRBJ2-1
V: TRBV29-1
CDR3: CSMDRGGEQFF

size: NA
J: TRBJ2-7
V: TRBV6-5
CDR3: CASSYSTVPYEQYF

size: NA
J: TRBJ1-1
V: TRBV9
CDR3: CASSEDSTGSAEAFF

size: NA
J: TRBJ2-2
V: TRBV7-2
CDR3: CASSRSGKSGELFF

size: NA
J: TRBJ1-6
V: TRBV20-1
CDR3: CSASGQNNSPLHF

size: few
J: TRBJ2-3
V: TRBV12-3/TRBV12-4
CDR3: CASSSVGGRSTDTQYF

size: NA
J: TRBJ1-1
V: TRBV20-1
CDR3: CSVRPQRNTEAFF

size: few
J: TRBJ2-6
V: TRBV5-1
CDR3: CATSPSGANVLTF

size: few
J: TRBJ2-2
V: TRBV7-9
CDR3: CASTIVTGELFF

size: few
J: TRBJ1-1
V: TRBV6-5
CDR3: CASSYLRGNTEAFF